This T cell receptor (beta chain) was profiled in a study of cytomegalovirus exposure and HLA in healthy donors. Study results and limitations: Owing to their indistinguishability, certain V segments, notably TRBV6-2 and TRBV6-3, were excluded. For TCR beta chains, V- and J-gene trimming was later linked to a missense DCLRE1C variant.

Use of 60 Vbeta and 13 Jbeta primers characterized the PCR. TCRdb's copy holds only in-frame clones and misses some; the assay was immunoSEQ multiplex PCR. The repertoire holds some 190,000 clones, with roughly 80% as singletons. Of note for this clone: What it recognizes is unknown.

The CDR3 consists of 14 residues. V was shortened by 3 bases and J by 0 bases, with 8 bases between the two germline ends. Per germline, CDR1 SQVTM and CDR2 ANQGSEA. The sequence was collected from a woman in her 30s in good health and CMV-seropositive. The V gene is TRBV29-1, the J gene TRBJ2-2, with D perhaps matching TRBD2 (5 bases). The sequenced sample consisted of PBMCs. Written as DNA, the CDR3 is TGCAGCGTTGATAAGCGGCCGAACACCGGGGAGCTGTTTTTT. Its translation: CSVDKRPNTGELFF.